This T cell receptor (beta chain) was sequenced during a study of siplizumab effects on memory and regulatory T cells. The V gene lost 5 bases and the J gene lost 6 bases, with 11 bases spanning the gap. In germline, CDR1 is SGHTA, CDR2 FQGTGA. The CDR3 is made up of 13 amino acids. Sequenced by immunoSEQ multiplex PCR; TCRdb stores in-frame clones only, minus some. The sample has some 87,000 clones, 80% to 90% seen once; the top ten hold about 16%. This sequence joins TRBV7-3 and TRBJ2-1; D remains unclear. This sequence originates from a human donor in good health. Sequencing was done on a sample of CD4+ T cells sorted from blood. The CDR3, as DNA: TGTGCCAGCAGCCCACAAGGCGGCAATGAGCAGTTCTTC. This encodes CASSPQGGNEQFF.